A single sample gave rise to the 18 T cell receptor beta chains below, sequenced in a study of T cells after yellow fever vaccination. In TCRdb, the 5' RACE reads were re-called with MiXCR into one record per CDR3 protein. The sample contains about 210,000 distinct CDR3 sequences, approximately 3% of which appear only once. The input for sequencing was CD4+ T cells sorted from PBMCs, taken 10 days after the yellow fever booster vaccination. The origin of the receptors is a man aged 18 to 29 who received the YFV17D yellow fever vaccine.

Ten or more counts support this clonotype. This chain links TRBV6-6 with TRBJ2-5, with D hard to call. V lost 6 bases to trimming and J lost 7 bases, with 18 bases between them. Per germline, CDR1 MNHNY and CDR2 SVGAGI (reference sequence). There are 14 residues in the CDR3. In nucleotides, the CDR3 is TGTGCCAGCAGCCCTCGGACGGGCAGGTCGACCCAGTACTTC. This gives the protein CASSPRTGRSTQYF.

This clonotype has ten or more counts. CDR3: CASSSSAGVGANVLTF. In nucleotides, the CDR3 is TGTGCCAGCAGCTCCAGTGCGGGGGTCGGGGCCAACGTCCTGACTTTC. This chain joins TRBV5-5 and TRBJ2-6; 7 bases agree with TRBD2. After removal of 3 bases from V and 4 bases from J, the junction contained 7 bases not matched to a gene. The CDR3 runs 16 residues. Germline-derived CDR1 and CDR2 are SGHKS and YYEKEE (reference sequence).

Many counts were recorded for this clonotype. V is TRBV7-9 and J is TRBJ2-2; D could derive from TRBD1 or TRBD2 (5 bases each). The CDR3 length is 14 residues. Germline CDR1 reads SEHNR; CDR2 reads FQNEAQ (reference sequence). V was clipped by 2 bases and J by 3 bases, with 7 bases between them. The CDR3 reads CASSLMGDTGELFF. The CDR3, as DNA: TGTGCCAGCAGCTTAATGGGGGACACCGGGGAGCTGTTTTTT.

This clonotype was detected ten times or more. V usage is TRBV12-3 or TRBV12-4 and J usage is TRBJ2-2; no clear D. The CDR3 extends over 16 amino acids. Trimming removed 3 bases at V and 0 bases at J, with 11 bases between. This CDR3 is CASSFGRVTNTGELFF. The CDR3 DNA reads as TGTGCCAGCAGTTTTGGTAGGGTTACGAACACCGGGGAGCTGTTTTTT.

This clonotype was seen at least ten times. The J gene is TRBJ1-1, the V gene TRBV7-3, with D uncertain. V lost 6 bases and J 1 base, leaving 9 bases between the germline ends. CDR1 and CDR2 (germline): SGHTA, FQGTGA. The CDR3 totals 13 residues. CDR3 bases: TGTGCCAGCAGATCCGGGGAGAACACTGAAGCTTTCTTT. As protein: CASRSGENTEAFF.

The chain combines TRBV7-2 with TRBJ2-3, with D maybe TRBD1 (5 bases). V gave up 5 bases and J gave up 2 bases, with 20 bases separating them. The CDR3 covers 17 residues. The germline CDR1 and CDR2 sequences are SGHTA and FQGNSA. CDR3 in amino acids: CASSAVGLGSFTDTQYF. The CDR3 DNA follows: TGTGCCAGCAGCGCGGTGGGGCTTGGCTCCTTCACAGATACGCAGTATTTT.

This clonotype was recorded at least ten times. CDR3 sequence: CSVEGLAKNIQYF. DNA of the CDR3: TGCAGCGTTGAAGGCTTAGCCAAAAACATTCAGTACTTC. The V gene is TRBV29-1, the J gene TRBJ2-4; D is undetermined. CDR1 and CDR2 from the germline V gene are SQVTM and ANQGSEA. The CDR3 length is 13 residues. Trimming took off 1 base at V and 0 bases at J, with 4 bases between the two ends.

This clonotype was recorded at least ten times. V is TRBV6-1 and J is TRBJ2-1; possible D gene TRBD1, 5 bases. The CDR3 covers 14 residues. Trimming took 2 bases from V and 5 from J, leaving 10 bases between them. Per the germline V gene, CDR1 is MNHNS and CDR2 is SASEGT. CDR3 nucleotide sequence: TGTGCCAGCAGTGAAATTAGACAGAACAATGAGCAGTTCTTC. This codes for CASSEIRQNNEQFF.

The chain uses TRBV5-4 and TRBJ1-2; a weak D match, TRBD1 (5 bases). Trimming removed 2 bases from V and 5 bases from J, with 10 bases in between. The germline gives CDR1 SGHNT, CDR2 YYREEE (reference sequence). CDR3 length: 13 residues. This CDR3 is CASSFLTAYGYTF. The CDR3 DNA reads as TGTGCCAGCAGCTTTTTGACAGCTTATGGCTACACCTTC.

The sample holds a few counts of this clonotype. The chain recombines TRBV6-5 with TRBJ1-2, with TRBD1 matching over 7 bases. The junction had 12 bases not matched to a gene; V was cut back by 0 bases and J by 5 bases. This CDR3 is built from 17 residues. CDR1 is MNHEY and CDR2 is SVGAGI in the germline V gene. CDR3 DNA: TGTGCCAGCAGTTACTCAAGGAGCAAACAGGGGATTTATGGCTACACCTTC. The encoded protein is CASSYSRSKQGIYGYTF.

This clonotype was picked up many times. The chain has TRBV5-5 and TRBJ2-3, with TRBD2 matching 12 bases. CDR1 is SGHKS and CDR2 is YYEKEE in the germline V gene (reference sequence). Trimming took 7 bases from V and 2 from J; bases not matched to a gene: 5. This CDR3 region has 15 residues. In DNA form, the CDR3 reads TGTGCCAGCGGAACTAGCGGGGGGAACACAGATACGCAGTATTTT. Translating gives CASGTSGGNTDTQYF.

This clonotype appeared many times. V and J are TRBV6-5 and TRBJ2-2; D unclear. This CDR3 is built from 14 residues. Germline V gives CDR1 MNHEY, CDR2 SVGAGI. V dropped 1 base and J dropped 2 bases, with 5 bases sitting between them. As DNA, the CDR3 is TGTGCCAGCAGTTACTACCGAAACACCGGGGAGCTGTTTTTT. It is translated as CASSYYRNTGELFF.

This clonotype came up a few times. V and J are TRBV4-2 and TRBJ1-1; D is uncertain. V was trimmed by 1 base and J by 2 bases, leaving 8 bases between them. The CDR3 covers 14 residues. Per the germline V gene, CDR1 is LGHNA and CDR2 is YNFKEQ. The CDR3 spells CASSQAGRNTEAFF. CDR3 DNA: TGTGCCAGCAGCCAAGCTGGGAGAAACACTGAAGCTTTCTTT.

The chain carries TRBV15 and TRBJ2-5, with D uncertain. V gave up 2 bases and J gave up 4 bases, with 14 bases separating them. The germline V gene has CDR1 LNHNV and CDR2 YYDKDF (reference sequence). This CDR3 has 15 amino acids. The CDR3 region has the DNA TGTGCCACCAGCAGAAGTAGAGTTCCGGGAGAGACCCAGTACTTC. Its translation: CATSRSRVPGETQYF. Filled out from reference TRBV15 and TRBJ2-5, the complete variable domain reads DAMVIQNPRYQVTQFGKPVTLSCSQTLNHNVMYWYQQKSSQAPKLLFHYYDKDFNNEADTPDNFQSRRPNTSFCFLDIRSPGLGDTAMYLCATSRSRVPGETQYFGPGTRLLVL.

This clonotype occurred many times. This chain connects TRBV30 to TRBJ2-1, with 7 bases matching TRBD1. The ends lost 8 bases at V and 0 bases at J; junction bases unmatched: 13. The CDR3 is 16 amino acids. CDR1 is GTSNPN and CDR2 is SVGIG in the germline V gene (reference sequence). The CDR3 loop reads CARGVGGLSSYNEQFF. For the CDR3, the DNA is TGTGCCCGGGGAGTAGGGGGCTTAAGCTCCTACAATGAGCAGTTCTTC.

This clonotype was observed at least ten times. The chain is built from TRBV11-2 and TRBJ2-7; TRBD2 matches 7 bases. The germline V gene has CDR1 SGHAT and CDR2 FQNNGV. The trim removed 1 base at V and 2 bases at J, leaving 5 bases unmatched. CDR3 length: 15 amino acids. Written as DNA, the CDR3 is TGTGCCAGCAGCTTAGGGGAGGGAGCGGCCTACGAGCAGTACTTC. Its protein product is CASSLGEGAAYEQYF.

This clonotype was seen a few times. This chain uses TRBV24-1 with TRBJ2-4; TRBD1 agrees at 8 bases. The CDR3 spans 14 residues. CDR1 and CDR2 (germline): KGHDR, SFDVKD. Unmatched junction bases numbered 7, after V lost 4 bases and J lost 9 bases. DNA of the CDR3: TGTGCCACCAGTGAGGCCAGGGGGCACGGCATTCAGTACTTC. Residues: CATSEARGHGIQYF.

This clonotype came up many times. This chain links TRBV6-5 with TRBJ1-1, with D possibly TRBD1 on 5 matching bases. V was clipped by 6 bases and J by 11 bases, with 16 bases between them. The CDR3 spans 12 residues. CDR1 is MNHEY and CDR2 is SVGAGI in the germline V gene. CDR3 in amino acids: CASSLRGGKAFF. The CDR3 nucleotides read TGTGCCAGCAGCCTACGTGGGGGGAAGGCTTTCTTT.